This entry is about one T cell receptor (beta chain). The antigen is undetermined. Every individual CD8+ T cell subset underwent sorting in triplicate at 280,000 or so cells apiece. Germline CDR1 reads SEHNR; CDR2 reads FQNEAQ (reference sequence). The CDR3 length is 13 residues. Each TRB cDNA library was prepared by 5' RACE (with UMI labels). TCRdb reanalyzed the 5' RACE reads and collapses them to one entry per CDR3 protein, without DNA. The sample holds over 55,000 distinct CDR3 sequences. This entry belongs to a study of CXCR3-negative and CXCR3-positive naive CD8 T cells. On the study more broadly: Libraries each contributed about 1.5 +/- 0.3 million TRB reads, for roughly 140 million in total.

Study outcomes and limitations: Memory CD8+ T cell repertoires were far less diverse than both naive subsets. After cryopreservation, CXCR3 expression dropped partially; most assays used fresh PBMCs.

Sequencing input: memory CD8+ T cells from blood. The chain recombines TRBV7-9 with TRBJ1-1; TCRdb selects TRBD1, and the lack of DNA leaves this call unchecked. The sequence was collected from a human donor in good health. Some clones in this sample may be carry-over from other donors' samples. CDR3 residues: CASSLGVALQAFF.